This T cell receptor (beta chain) emerged from a study of T-cell reconstitution after alpha-beta-depleted transplantation in children. Study findings and constraints: TCRbeta diversity was high at day 60 in some patients (a result of surviving recipient T cells and thymic progenitors). T-cell counts and diversity at one year following transplant were attributed mainly to newly produced T cells.

Germline assignment: CDR1 SGDLS and CDR2 YYNGEE. V was trimmed by 0 bases and J by 8 bases, leaving 17 bases between them. The CDR3 contains 16 residues. Remarks on this clonotype: Its antigen remains unknown.

Unique molecular identifiers were used to barcode this TCRbeta library. MiXCR, run by TCRdb on the PCR reads, gives a single entry per CDR3 protein. The table lists about 210,000 distinct CDR3 sequences, approximately 17% of them singletons. The chain links TRBV9 to TRBJ2-2; TRBD1 might be the D (5 bases). The sequenced sample was PBMCs, mostly from graft donor cells, obtained 360 days after TCRalphabeta/CD19-depleted stem cell transplant. This TCR was recovered from a male patient aged 2 to 10 who had a stem cell transplant for acute lymphoblastic leukemia, so the T cells may come from the graft donor. CDR3 DNA: TGTGCCAGCAGCGTAGTTAGGGAAATGGGGCTGGGGGAGCTGTTTTTT. Its protein is CASSVVREMGLGELFF.